The source of this TCR beta chain is a study of CD8 T cells in Susac syndrome. Reverse transcription of about 0.5 to 1 ug RNA was performed with random hexamers. An immunoSEQ multiplex PCR generated amplified TCR beta CDR3 products spanning 54 Vbeta and 13 Jbeta. TCRdb analysed the immunoSEQ multiplex PCR reads with MiXCR anew, one entry per CDR3 protein. This sample has around 270,000 distinct CDR3 sequences, with 65% to 90% found just once. CDR3 length: 14 residues. Per the germline V gene, CDR1 is LNHDA and CDR2 is SQIVND (reference sequence). Trimming removed 3 bases at V and 5 bases at J, with 13 bases between.

Material for sequencing was CD8+ T cells from PBMCs. This chain connects TRBV19 to TRBJ1-1, with D possibly being TRBD1 (5 bases). The origin of this receptor is a human donor with multiple sclerosis. Written as DNA, the CDR3 is TGTGCCAGTAGTATGGACCGCGGGGGTACTGAAGCTTTCTTT. As protein: CASSMDRGGTEAFF.